These 19 T cell receptor beta chains originate from one sample sequenced in a study of Graves' ophthalmopathy and Graves' hyperthyroidism. Amplified TCR beta CDR3 regions were obtained using RNA transcripts as template. HTBI-primed first-round RT-PCR preceded second-round multiplex PCR. TCRdb redid the calling of the multiplex PCR reads with MiXCR, one entry per CDR3 protein. This table holds around 470,000 distinct CDR3 sequences, about an eighth found once. Sample: blood. These receptors originate from a woman aged 25-40 years with Graves' ophthalmopathy.

The chain combines TRBV6-1 with TRBJ1-1; possibly TRBD1 for D (5 bases). The CDR3 runs 12 residues. The germline V and J ends were trimmed by 6 bases and 10 bases, with 15 bases remaining between them. The V gene's germline CDR1 is MNHNS and CDR2 SASEGT. In nucleotides, the CDR3 is TGTGCCAGCAGCCCACCGAAGGGACCAGCTTTCTTT. As protein: CASSPPKGPAFF.

The J gene is TRBJ2-5, the V gene TRBV9; D may be TRBD2 (5 bases). Between the trimmed V and J ends, which lost 0 bases and 1 base, there was a span of 10 bases. CDR3 length equals 15 residues. Germline values: CDR1 SGDLS, CDR2 YYNGEE. CDR3 nucleotide sequence: TGTGCCAGCAGCGTAGCTACTGGACTCCAAGAGACCCAGTACTTC. It specifies CASSVATGLQETQYF.

Regarding this clonotype: This sequence may be a read error, since a much larger clone differs from it by one base. The V call is TRBV6-1, the J call TRBJ2-2; D possibly corresponds to TRBD2 (5 bases). This CDR3 spans 11 amino acids. Germline V gene lookup returns CDR1 MNHNS and CDR2 SASEGT. The CDR3 here is CATTNTGELCF. In DNA, the CDR3 is TGTGCCACGACGAACACCGGGGAGCTGTGTTTT.

This clonotype was picked up many times. The chain joins TRBV29-1 to TRBJ2-5, with D tentatively TRBD1 or TRBD2 (5 bases each). V was shortened by 1 base and J by 3 bases, with 12 bases between the two germline ends. The CDR3 runs to 14 residues. In germline, CDR1 is SQVTM, CDR2 ANQGSEA. Here the CDR3 reads CSVEAGTREETQYF. In DNA form, the CDR3 reads TGCAGCGTTGAAGCCGGGACCCGGGAAGAGACCCAGTACTTC.

This clonotype was counted at least ten times. This chain uses TRBV6-5 with TRBJ2-2; D is tentatively TRBD1 or TRBD2 (5 bases each). V was clipped by 0 bases and J by 6 bases, with 11 bases between them. There are 15 residues in the CDR3. Germline-derived CDR1 and CDR2 are MNHEY and SVGAGI. CDR3 amino acids: CASSYSMSGPGELFF. The DNA for the CDR3 is TGTGCCAGCAGTTACTCGATGTCGGGGCCCGGGGAGCTGTTTTTT.

The CDR3 region is CASSLEGGVGGTEAFF. The CDR3 DNA follows: TGCGCCAGCAGCTTGGAGGGCGGAGTTGGAGGGACGGAAGCTTTCTTT. The chain carries TRBV5-1 and TRBJ1-1; D is perhaps TRBD1 (5 bases). This CDR3 is 16 amino acids long. Germline V gives CDR1 SGHRS, CDR2 YFSETQ. Trimming pared 0 bases from V and 8 bases from J, leaving 20 bases between.

This clonotype was recorded many times. The genes are TRBV6-9 and TRBJ1-6; 11 bases fit TRBD1. The V and J ends lost 0 bases and 9 bases, in that order; junction bases with no gene match: 4. The CDR3 is 16 amino acids. In germline, CDR1 is MNHGY, CDR2 SVAAGI. CDR3 residues: CASSYSKGQGGSPLHF. The CDR3 region has the DNA TGTGCCAGCAGTTATTCGAAGGGACAGGGGGGTTCACCCCTCCACTTT.

The rearrangement links TRBV20-1 to TRBJ2-7, with 8 bases aligning to TRBD2. With 5 bases clipped from V and 0 bases from J, the junction kept 6 bases outside the gene matches. From germline, CDR1 is DFQATT and CDR2 SNEGSKA (reference sequence). CDR3 length: 14 amino acids. CDR3 in DNA: TGCAGTGCTCCCATAGCGGGGAGCTCCTACGAGCAGTACTTC. It codes for CSAPIAGSSYEQYF.

The chain is built from TRBV18 and TRBJ2-5; D is uncertain. Looked up from germline, CDR1 is KGHSH and CDR2 is LQKENI. The V gene lost 0 bases and the J gene lost 5 bases, with 4 bases spanning the gap. This CDR3 comprises 12 residues. CDR3: CASSPPFETQYF. The CDR3 region has the DNA TGTGCCAGCTCACCACCGTTCGAGACCCAGTACTTC.

This clonotype appeared a few times. V usage is TRBV24-1 and J usage is TRBJ1-5, with unresolved D. Trimming cost V 5 bases and J 6 bases, with 13 bases left between them. In germline, CDR1 is KGHDR, CDR2 SFDVKD. CDR3 length equals 14 residues. CDR3 nucleotide sequence: TGTGCCACCAGTGCCGCCTTTTCCGCTCAGCCCCAGCATTTT. Its translation is CATSAAFSAQPQHF.

In its sample, this clonotype was seen many times. The V call is TRBV2, the J call TRBJ2-4, with D tentatively TRBD1 (6 bases). This CDR3 is 14 amino acids long. Germline loops: CDR1 SNHLY, CDR2 FYNNEI. The V end lost 6 bases, the J end lost 6 bases, and 15 bases lay between the germline ends. As DNA, the CDR3 is TGTGCCAGCAGCGAGGACAGTCTCCTAAACATTCAGTACTTC. Its protein product is CASSEDSLLNIQYF.

This clonotype has ten or more counts. The gene calls are TRBV19 and TRBJ1-6; weak D call: TRBD1 (5 bases). This CDR3 contains 14 residues. Germline assignment: CDR1 LNHDA and CDR2 SQIVND (reference sequence). Trimming removed 4 bases at V and 10 bases at J, with 14 bases between. CDR3 in amino acids: CASSTRDSGSPLHF. As DNA, the CDR3 is TGTGCCAGTAGTACCCGGGACTCTGGATCACCCCTCCACTTT.

Only a few counts were recorded for this clonotype. The chain employs TRBV4-1 and TRBJ1-2, with 8 bases fitting TRBD1. Looked up from germline, CDR1 is MGHRA and CDR2 is YSYEKL. The trim removed 0 bases at V and 5 bases at J, leaving 8 bases unmatched. The length of the CDR3 is 16 residues. The CDR3, as DNA: TGCGCCAGCAGCCAAGACCGGTCAGGGGGCTTGTATGGCTACACCTTC. Protein: CASSQDRSGGLYGYTF.

The chain links TRBV28 to TRBJ2-4; perhaps TRBD2 as D (5 bases). CDR3 length equals 15 residues. The germline gives CDR1 MDHEN, CDR2 SYDVKM. V lost 6 bases and J lost 8, with 20 bases in between. In DNA, the CDR3 is TGTGCCAGCAGCCCCCCGCCGGGGAAGAGAGACATTCAGTACTTC. Translated: CASSPPPGKRDIQYF.

This chain links TRBV6-5 with TRBJ2-5, with 8 bases identical to TRBD1. This CDR3 has 13 residues. Germline V gives CDR1 MNHEY, CDR2 SVGAGI. After removal of 7 bases from V and 2 bases from J, the junction contained 3 bases not matched to a gene. The CDR3, as DNA: TGTGCCAGCATTAGGACAGGGCAAGAGACCCAGTACTTC. Translation gives CASIRTGQETQYF.

This clonotype came up many times. The chain is built from TRBV28 and TRBJ2-7; 10 bases agree with TRBD2. CDR3 size: 15 residues. Germline loops: CDR1 MDHEN, CDR2 SYDVKM. The trim removed 6 bases at V and 4 bases at J, leaving 9 bases unmatched. The CDR3 reads CASSPPQRGGYEQYF. CDR3 DNA sequence: TGTGCCAGCAGCCCGCCCCAGCGGGGGGGGTACGAGCAGTACTTC.

This clonotype appeared many times. This sequence joins TRBV6-1 and TRBJ1-2, with TRBD1 matching over 7 bases. From germline, CDR1 is MNHNS and CDR2 SASEGT. With V trimmed by 8 bases and J by 7 bases, 4 bases remained unmatched. The CDR3 totals 11 residues. CDR3 residues: CASGDSFGYTF. In DNA, the CDR3 is TGTGCCAGCGGGGACAGCTTTGGCTACACCTTC.

This clonotype was counted many times. The chain employs TRBV12-3 or TRBV12-4 and TRBJ1-5, with D maybe TRBD1 (5 bases). The CDR3 is 18 residues long. Trimming left V 3 bases short and J 4 bases short, with 22 bases between. CDR3 DNA: TGTGCCAGCAGTTTCCAAGGGAGGGGAATGCAGGGAAATCAGCCCCAGCATTTT. The encoded protein is CASSFQGRGMQGNQPQHF.

This clonotype has a count of ten or more. The chain links TRBV3-1 to TRBJ1-2, with 9 nucleotides matching TRBD1. The trim removed 2 bases at V and 8 bases at J, leaving 3 bases unmatched. CDR3 length: 13 amino acids. Germline V gene lookup returns CDR1 LGHDT and CDR2 YNNKEL (reference sequence). The CDR3 loop is CASSQPDRGGYTF. As DNA, the CDR3 is TGTGCCAGCAGCCAACCTGACAGGGGGGGCTACACCTTC.